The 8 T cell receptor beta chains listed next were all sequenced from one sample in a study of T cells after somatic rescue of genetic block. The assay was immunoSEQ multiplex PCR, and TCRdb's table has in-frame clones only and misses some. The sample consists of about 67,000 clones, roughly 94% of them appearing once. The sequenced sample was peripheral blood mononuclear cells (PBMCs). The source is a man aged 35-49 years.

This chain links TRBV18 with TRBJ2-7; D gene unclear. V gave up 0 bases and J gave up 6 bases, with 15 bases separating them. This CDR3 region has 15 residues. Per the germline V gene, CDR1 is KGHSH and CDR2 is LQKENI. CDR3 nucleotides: TGTGCCAGCTCACCACCGGAAGGGTTTAACGGCGAGCAGTACTTC. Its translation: CASSPPEGFNGEQYF.

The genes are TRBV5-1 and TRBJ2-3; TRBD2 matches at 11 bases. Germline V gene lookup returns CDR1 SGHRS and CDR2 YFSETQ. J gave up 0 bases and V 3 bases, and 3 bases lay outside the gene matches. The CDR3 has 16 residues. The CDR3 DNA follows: TGCGCCAGCAGCTCTGGGACTAGCGGTAGCACAGATACGCAGTATTTT. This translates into CASSSGTSGSTDTQYF. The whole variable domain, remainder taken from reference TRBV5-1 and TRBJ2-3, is KAGVTQTPRYLIKTRGQQVTLSCSPISGHRSVSWYQQTPGQGLQFLFEYFSETQRNKGNFPGRFSGRQFSNSRSEMNVSTLELGDSALYLCASSSGTSGSTDTQYFGPGTRLTVL.

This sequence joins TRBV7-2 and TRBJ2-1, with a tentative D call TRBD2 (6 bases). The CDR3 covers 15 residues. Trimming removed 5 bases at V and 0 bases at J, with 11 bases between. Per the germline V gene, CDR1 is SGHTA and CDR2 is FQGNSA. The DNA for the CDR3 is TGTGCCAGCAGCCCGGACTATAACTCCTACAATGAGCAGTTCTTC. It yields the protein CASSPDYNSYNEQFF.

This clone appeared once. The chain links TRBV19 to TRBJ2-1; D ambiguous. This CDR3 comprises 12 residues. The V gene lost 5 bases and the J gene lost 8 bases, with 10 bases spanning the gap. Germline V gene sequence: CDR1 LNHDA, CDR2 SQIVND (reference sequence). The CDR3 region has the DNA TGTGCCAGTAGTGCCTCATCGGATGAGCAGTTCTTC. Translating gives CASSASSDEQFF.

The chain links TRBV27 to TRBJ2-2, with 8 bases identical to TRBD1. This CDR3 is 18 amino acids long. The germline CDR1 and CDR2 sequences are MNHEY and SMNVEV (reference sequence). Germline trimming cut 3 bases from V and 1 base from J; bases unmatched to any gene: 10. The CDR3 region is CASSFRFRGTGNTGELFF. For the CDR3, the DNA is TGTGCCAGCAGTTTCCGGTTTCGAGGGACAGGGAACACCGGGGAGCTGTTTTTT.

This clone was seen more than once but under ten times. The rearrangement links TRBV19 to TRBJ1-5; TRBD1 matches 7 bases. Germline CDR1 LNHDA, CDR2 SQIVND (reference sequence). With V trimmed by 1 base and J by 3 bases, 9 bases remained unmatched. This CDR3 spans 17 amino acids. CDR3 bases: TGTGCCAGTAGTATAGGTCGGGACAGACTTTTCAATCAGCCCCAGCATTTT. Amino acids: CASSIGRDRLFNQPQHF. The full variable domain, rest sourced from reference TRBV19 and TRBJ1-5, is DGGITQSPKYLFRKEGQNVTLSCEQNLNHDAMYWYRQDPGQGLRLIYYSQIVNDFQKGDIAEGYSVSREKKESFPLTVTSAQKNPTAFYLCASSIGRDRLFNQPQHFGDGTRLSIL.

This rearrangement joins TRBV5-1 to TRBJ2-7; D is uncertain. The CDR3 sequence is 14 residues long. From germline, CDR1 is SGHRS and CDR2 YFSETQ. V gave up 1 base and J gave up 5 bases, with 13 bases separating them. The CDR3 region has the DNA TGCGCCAGCAGCTTGCAATATCCTTATAACGAGCAGTACTTC. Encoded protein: CASSLQYPYNEQYF.

CDR3 amino acids: CASSLAGLNSPLHF. The CDR3 coding sequence is TGTGCCAGCAGCTTGGCAGGTCTTAATTCACCCCTCCACTTT. The genes are TRBV5-8 and TRBJ1-6, with D unresolved. V lost 0 bases and J 6 bases, leaving 7 bases between the germline ends. The CDR3 length is 14 residues. Germline-derived CDR1 and CDR2 are SGHTS and YDEGEE.